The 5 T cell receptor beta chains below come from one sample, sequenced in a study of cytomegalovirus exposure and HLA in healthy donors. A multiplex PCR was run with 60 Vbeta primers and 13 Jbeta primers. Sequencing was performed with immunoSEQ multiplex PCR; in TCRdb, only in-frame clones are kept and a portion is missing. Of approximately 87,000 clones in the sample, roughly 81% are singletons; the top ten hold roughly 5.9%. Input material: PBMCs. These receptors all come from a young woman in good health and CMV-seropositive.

In nucleotides, the CDR3 is TGTGCCAGCAGTCCCGGGACTAGCGGTTACAATGAGCAGTTCTTC. It yields the protein CASSPGTSGYNEQFF. V usage is TRBV28 and J usage is TRBJ2-1; 11 nucleotides match TRBD2. Looked up from germline, CDR1 is MDHEN and CDR2 is SYDVKM. The junction had 4 bases not matched to a gene; V was cut back by 5 bases and J by 4 bases. The CDR3 covers 15 residues.

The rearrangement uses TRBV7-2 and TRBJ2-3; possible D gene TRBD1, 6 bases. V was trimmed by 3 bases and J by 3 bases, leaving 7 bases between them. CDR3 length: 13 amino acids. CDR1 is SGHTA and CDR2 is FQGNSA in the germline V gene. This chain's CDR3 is CASSFRGTDTQYF. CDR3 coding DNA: TGTGCCAGCAGCTTCAGGGGTACAGATACGCAGTATTTT.

CDR3 in DNA: TGTGCCAGCAGCCTAGGCCTTACAGGGTCTGAAGCTTTCTTT. Translating it yields CASSLGLTGSEAFF. V is TRBV11-2 and J is TRBJ1-1; D may be TRBD1 (6 bases). V lost 5 bases and J 6 bases, leaving 16 bases between the germline ends. The CDR3 covers 14 residues. Per germline, CDR1 SGHAT and CDR2 FQNNGV.

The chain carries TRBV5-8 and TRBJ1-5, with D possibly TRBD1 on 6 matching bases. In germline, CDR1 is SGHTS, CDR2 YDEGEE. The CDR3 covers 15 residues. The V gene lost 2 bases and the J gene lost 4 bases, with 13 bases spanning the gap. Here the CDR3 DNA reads TGTGCCAGCAGCTTTTCCGGGACATTAAATCAGCCCCAGCATTTT. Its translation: CASSFSGTLNQPQHF. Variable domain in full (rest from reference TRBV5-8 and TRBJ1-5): EAGVTQSPTHLIKTRGQQATLRCSPISGHTSVYWYQQALGLGLQFLLWYDEGEERNRGNFPPRFSGRQFPNYSSELNVNALELEDSALYLCASSFSGTLNQPQHFGDGTRLSIL.

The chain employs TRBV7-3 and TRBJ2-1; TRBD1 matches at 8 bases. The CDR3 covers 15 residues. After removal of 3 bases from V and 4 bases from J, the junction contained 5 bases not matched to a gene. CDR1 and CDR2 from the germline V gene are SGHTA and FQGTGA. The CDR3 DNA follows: TGTGCCAGCAGCTTTGGACAGGGACCATACAATGAGCAGTTCTTC. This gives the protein CASSFGQGPYNEQFF.